The 5 T cell receptor beta chains reported below all come from one sample, sequenced in a study of blood T cell repertoires in COVID-19. This table comes from immunoSEQ multiplex PCR, and its TCRdb copy is limited to in-frame clones, with some not included. The sample holds fewer than 85,000 clones, 88% seen once. Material: peripheral blood. These receptors all come from a human donor in a cohort sampled during active COVID-19.

The V and J genes are TRBV20-1 and TRBJ1-1; possibly TRBD1 for D (5 bases). Trimming left V 3 bases short and J 3 bases short, with 17 bases between. CDR1 and CDR2 (germline): DFQATT, SNEGSKA (reference sequence). The CDR3 loop spans 15 amino acids. CDR3 bases: TGCAGTGCTAGTGGGGTCGAGACAGTCCACACTGAAGCTTTCTTT. It yields the protein CSASGVETVHTEAFF.

DNA for the CDR3: TGTGCCAGTAGTATAGTTGGGCAGGGGGCCCACAATGAGCAGTTCTTC. It translates to CASSIVGQGAHNEQFF. The chain employs TRBV19 and TRBJ2-1; TRBD1 aligns across 8 bases. Germline values: CDR1 LNHDA, CDR2 SQIVND (reference sequence). This CDR3 region has 16 residues. V shed 1 base, J shed 5 bases, and the junction held 7 bases outside the gene matches.

V and J are TRBV6-5 and TRBJ2-1, with a tentative D call TRBD2 (6 bases). The CDR3 is 14 residues long. Germline CDR1 MNHEY, CDR2 SVGAGI. Trimming took 0 bases from V and 5 from J, leaving 8 bases between them. The CDR3 protein is CASSYSRGNNEQFF. In nucleotides, the CDR3 is TGTGCCAGCAGTTACTCACGGGGGAACAATGAGCAGTTCTTC.

This clone ranks as medium-sized. The chain uses TRBV3-1 (or the pseudogene TRBV3-2) and TRBJ1-6, with unresolved D. V lost 4 bases to trimming and J lost 6 bases, with 13 bases between them. The CDR3 sequence is 15 residues long. Germline-derived CDR1 and CDR2 are LGHDT and YNNKEL (reference sequence). The CDR3 is CASSPDEQSNSPLHF. DNA of the CDR3: TGTGCCAGCAGCCCAGATGAACAGAGTAATTCACCCCTCCACTTT.

V is TRBV6-1 and J is TRBJ1-6, with 9 bases identical to TRBD1. Germline lookup yields CDR1 MNHNS and CDR2 SASEGT. The CDR3 is 16 amino acids. Germline trimming cut 2 bases from V and 6 bases from J; bases unmatched to any gene: 5. The CDR3 nucleotides read TGTGCCAGCAGTGAATTCGGACAGGGGATTAATTCACCCCTCCACTTT. This encodes CASSEFGQGINSPLHF.